The sequence of this T cell receptor (beta chain) was determined in a study of Ad26.COV2.S vaccination and SARS-CoV-2 variants. This clone was observed a few times. Treatment reported: around 19 received Ad26.COV2.S at low or high dose, single or two shots; several received placebo; per-sample allocation not given. All samples were drawn on day 63, counting from the first vaccine or placebo injection. Germline CDR1 SGHKS, CDR2 YYEKEE (reference sequence). The CDR3 consists of 14 residues. The V end lost 0 bases, the J end lost 0 bases, and 6 bases lay between the germline ends. Repertoires were generated with immunoSEQ multiplex PCR, while TCRdb's copy carries only in-frame clones and drops some. The sample carries some 460,000 clones, about nine tenths recorded once.

The sequencing here drew on peripheral blood, taken in a trial of Ad26.COV2.S vaccine versus placebo. The TCR originated in a person between 18 and 65 years old who received the Ad26.COV2.S COVID-19 vaccine or a placebo. The chain combines TRBV5-5 with TRBJ1-1, with D tentatively TRBD1 (6 bases). The CDR3 is CASSLGQVNTEAFF. The CDR3, as DNA: TGTGCCAGCAGCTTGGGACAGGTGAACACTGAAGCTTTCTTT. Complete variable domain (other parts from reference TRBV5-5 and TRBJ1-1): DAGVTQSPTHLIKTRGQQVTLRCSPISGHKSVSWYQQVLGQGPQFIFQYYEKEERGRGNFPDRFSARQFPNYSSELNVNALLLGDSALYLCASSLGQVNTEAFFGQGTRLTVV.